Here is one TCR beta chain with its context. Those enrolled in Seattle joined during active infection and were followed longitudinally afterward. This sample was taken from a study of blood T cell repertoires in COVID-19. Study-level information: The study drew acute and convalescent COVID-19 samples from the United States, Italy and Spain. PBMCs, B-cell-depleted T cells, or T cells were the source of the cDNA or gDNA that made up the material.

Original processing methods: Amplification of reference gene primers provided the estimated nucleated cell counts. TCRdb's table, derived via immunoSEQ multiplex PCR, lists solely in-frame clones and lacks some. From that table come the V and J calls and clone size; the DNA was used to work out D and trimming. Of some 180,000 clones listed, 81% were seen once; the top ten hold 10% to 15%. Trimming stripped 0 bases from V and 1 base from J, with 4 bases between. The CDR3 length is 13 residues. Germline CDR1 SGHRS, CDR2 YFSETQ. V gene TRBV5-1 combines with J gene TRBJ1-1; D call uncertain. Sample: peripheral blood. This sequence was found in a woman aged 80 or over with COVID-19, enrolled during active disease. The CDR3 region is CASSLGGNTEAFF. The CDR3 DNA reads TGCGCCAGCAGCTTGGGAGGGAACACTGAAGCTTTCTTT. The variable domain in full, completed from reference TRBV5-1 and TRBJ1-1, reads KAGVTQTPRYLIKTRGQQVTLSCSPISGHRSVSWYQQTPGQGLQFLFEYFSETQRNKGNFPGRFSGRQFSNSRSEMNVSTLELGDSALYLCASSLGGNTEAFFGQGTRLTVV.